This T cell receptor beta chain was sequenced in a study of blood T cell repertoires in COVID-19 (TCRdb year 2020). Study-level background: The collaborator samples originated in the United States, Italy and Spain and spanned the acute and convalescent phases of COVID-19. Nearly every sample came with metadata listing a de-identified subject ID, COVID-19 status, age in years and sex. The dataset comprised deeply sampled blood TCRbeta repertoires from subjects exposed to, actively infected with, or recovered from COVID-19. The samples were drawn from the first 160 participants of the ongoing ImmuneRACE study and from 1,254 subjects provided by 6 global collaborators. The prospective study material was composed of cDNA or gDNA derived from T cells, B-cell-depleted T cells, or PBMCs. Where available, HLA class I and class II types were obtained from metadata supplied by the sample provider rather than from assay-based typing. The repertoires were released in a freely available public database intended as a resource for research on the immune response to SARS-CoV-2. General conclusions and limits of the study: The quantity of clinical and demographic metadata differed by source and by participant and was supplied without curation.

Each collaborating institution followed its own protocols to collect whole blood in K2EDTA tubes. For TCRbeta analysis, collaborators shipped samples as frozen whole blood, isolated PBMCs, or DNA extracted from either of those sample types. A distance of 11 bases separates the germline ends of V and J, which lose 4 bases and 5 bases respectively. The CDR3, cysteine through phenylalanine, is 13 amino acids long. Only CDR3 DNA is held: 39 bases, read in frame from base 1. The germline V gene gives CDR1 as MGHDK and CDR2 as SYGVNS. The immunoSEQ Assay, a bias-controlled multiplex PCR, was used to amplify TCRbeta CDR3 regions from genomic DNA. As for the authors' bioinformatics: The number of nucleated cells in each sample was estimated from the amplification of reference gene primers within the assay. To quantify the absolute abundance of each unique TCRbeta CDR3 rearrangement, sequence reads were collapsed and filtered. For each sample, productive Simpson clonality was calculated as the square root of Simpson's diversity index over productive rearrangements. What TCRdb holds here is the immuneACCESS table cut down to in-frame rearrangements. Part of the clones is not present; checked against another copy, under half of the missing clones reflect an unresolved V gene, and the others are unexplained. V, J and clone size are taken as reported in that table, and D and trimming were inferred from the DNA itself. The sample table records roughly 200,000 clones; 70% to 80% of these occur just once. The ten top clones hold roughly 8.6% of the sample.

As for this clone: No antigen is known for it. There are no base qualities to consult, and no much larger clone falls within one base.

The rearranged segments are TRBV25-1 and TRBJ1-2; the D gene is perhaps TRBD1, from 6 matching bases. Sequences were obtained from peripheral blood. The clonotype was recovered from a woman in her fifties or sixties with active or convalescent COVID-19. The CDR3 protein is CASSVGTGYGYTF. Here is the DNA: TGTGCCAGCAGTGTTGGAACAGGGTATGGCTACACCTTC.